A single T cell receptor (beta chain) is shown here with its context. Its antigen is unidentified. PCR employed 60 Vbeta and 13 Jbeta primers. Clones were sequenced by immunoSEQ multiplex PCR, and TCRdb holds only the in-frame ones, with some missing. Among 130,000 or so clones listed, roughly 86% were seen once. From germline, CDR1 is SGDLS and CDR2 YYNGEE. V trimming: 5 bases; J trimming: 3 bases; junction bases outside the gene matches: 13. This CDR3 has 17 amino acids. The sample originates from a study of cytomegalovirus exposure and HLA in healthy donors. Study conclusions and caveats: Using the classifier, cytomegalovirus status was reportedly diagnosed with high specificity and sensitivity. Most subjects' HLA-A and HLA-B alleles were reportedly predicted from TCR beta sequences. It is likely that the observed cluster of highly shared sequence variants was a sequencing artifact.

The V call is TRBV9, the J call TRBJ2-1, with 8 bases lining up with TRBD1. This TCR derives from a woman in her forties in good health and CMV-seronegative. Specimen: PBMCs. The CDR3 sequence: CASSGQGRDTLYNEQFF. The DNA of the CDR3 is TGTGCCAGCAGTGGACAGGGCCGAGATACTCTCTACAATGAGCAGTTCTTC.